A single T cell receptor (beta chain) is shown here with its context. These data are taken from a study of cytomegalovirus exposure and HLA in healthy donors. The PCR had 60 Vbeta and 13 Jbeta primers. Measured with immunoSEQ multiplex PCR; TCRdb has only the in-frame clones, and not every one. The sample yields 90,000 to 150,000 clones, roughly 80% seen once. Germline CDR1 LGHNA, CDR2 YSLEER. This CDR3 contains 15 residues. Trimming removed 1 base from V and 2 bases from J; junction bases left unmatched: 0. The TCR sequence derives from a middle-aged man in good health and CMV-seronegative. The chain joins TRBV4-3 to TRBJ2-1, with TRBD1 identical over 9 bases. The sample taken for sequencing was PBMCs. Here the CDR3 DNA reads TGCGCCAGCAGCCAAGGGACAGGGGCCTACAATGAGCAGTTCTTC. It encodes CASSQGTGAYNEQFF.